This T cell receptor (beta chain) was profiled in a study of OX40 agonist ivuxolimab in advanced cancers. Across the study: Three patients got partial responses; one had hepatocellular carcinoma and two had cutaneous melanoma. Broader study findings: Relative to CD4+, CD8+ T cells held more expanded clones on average.

Concerning this clone: Its antigen remains unknown.

The protocol was immunoSEQ multiplex PCR, while the TCRdb copy is restricted to in-frame clones and leaves out a portion. The repertoire includes 62,000 or so clones, 75% to 95% of them detected once, and roughly 5.5% sits in the top ten. The receptor was isolated from an adult with an advanced solid tumor such as melanoma, head and neck, liver or kidney cancer. Sequences were derived from CD4+ or CD8+ T cells sorted from blood, sampled in a trial of the OX40 agonist ivuxolimab.

Here the CDR3 reads CASSPGTAHNGYTF. In nucleotides, the CDR3 is TGTGCCAGCAGCCCAGGGACAGCTCATAATGGCTACACCTTC. V is TRBV7-3 and J is TRBJ1-2; 7 bases align to TRBD1. J lost 6 bases, V lost 5 bases, and 9 bases had no gene match. Germline V gene data show CDR1 as SGHTA and CDR2 as FQGTGA. The CDR3 consists of 14 residues.